A single sample is the source of the 25 T cell receptor beta chains below, sequenced in a study of type 1 and type 2 diabetes patients (dated by TCRdb to 2016 to 2018). Sequencing took place on an Illumina MiSeq. TCRbeta CDR3 amplification used genomic DNA from the sorted T cell subsets as template. Multiplex PCR with 30 forward and 13 reverse primers amplified the TCRbeta CDR3 region. TCRdb reanalyzed the raw reads on its own, using fastp at Q25 for trimming and MiXCR for clone calling, and kept in-frame beta chains. Each CDR3 protein gets just one entry, which takes the most common genes and DNA from the rows behind it. This sample lists about 290,000 distinct CDR3 sequences; roughly 50% were detected once. Jointly, the top ten make up around 15% of the sample. The sequencing sample was made of peripheral blood mononuclear cells (PBMCs). Receptors originate from a young man with type 2 diabetes.

This sequence joins TRBV19 and TRBJ1-6, with a possible D match to TRBD1 (5 bases). V lost 3 bases and J 7 bases, leaving 10 bases between the germline ends. CDR1 LNHDA and CDR2 SQIVND come from the germline V gene (reference sequence). This CDR3 region has 14 residues. The CDR3 DNA reads TGTGCCAGTAGTATGGGAGGGGAGAATTCACCCCTCCACTTT. Protein: CASSMGGENSPLHF.

Here the CDR3 DNA reads TGTGCCAGCAGCTTAGCGAACAGGGTGGAAGAGCAGTACTTC. Translated: CASSLANRVEEQYF. The chain uses TRBV7-2 and TRBJ2-7, with a tentative D call TRBD1 (6 bases). Germline CDR1 and CDR2: SGHTA and FQGNSA. Trimming took off 0 bases at V and 7 bases at J, with 13 bases between the two ends. CDR3 length: 14 amino acids. The whole variable domain, filled in from reference TRBV7-2 and TRBJ2-7, reads GAGVSQSPSNKVTEKGKDVELRCDPISGHTALYWYRQSLGQGLEFLIYFQGNSAPDKSGLPSDRFSAERTGGSVSTLTIQRTQQEDSAVYLCASSLANRVEEQYFGPGTRLTVT.

This clonotype has at least ten counts. V gene TRBV7-8 combines with J gene TRBJ1-4; D not certain. V was trimmed by 5 bases and J by 2 bases, leaving 9 bases between them. This CDR3 spans 14 amino acids. In germline, CDR1 is SGHVS, CDR2 FQNEAQ. DNA of the CDR3: TGTGCCAGCAGCCCGGGGTCGACTAATGAAAAACTGTTTTTT. It yields the protein CASSPGSTNEKLFF. The whole variable domain, remainder taken from reference TRBV7-8 and TRBJ1-4, is GAGVSQSPRYKVAKRGQDVALRCDPISGHVSLFWYQQALGQGPEFLTYFQNEAQLDKSGLPSDRFFAERPEGSVSTLKIQRTQQEDSAVYLCASSPGSTNEKLFFGSGTQLSVL.

This rearrangement joins TRBV6-4 to TRBJ2-1, with 11 bases matching TRBD2. CDR1 and CDR2 from the germline V gene are MRHNA and SNTAGT. The V gene end was trimmed by 7 bases and the J gene end by 5 bases; junction bases not matched to a gene: 7. The CDR3 spans 15 residues. CDR3 in amino acids: CASTLTSGRHNEQFF. CDR3 DNA: TGTGCCAGCACCCTAACTAGCGGGAGACACAATGAGCAGTTCTTC.

J is TRBJ2-3 and V is TRBV3-1; D gene uncertain. Germline loops: CDR1 LGHDT, CDR2 YNNKEL (reference sequence). The ends were cut back, 0 bases at V and 7 bases at J, with 5 bases in the middle. This CDR3 has 12 amino acids. CDR3 sequence: CASSQEVNTQYF. The CDR3 nucleotides read TGTGCCAGCAGCCAAGAAGTTAATACGCAGTATTTT.

J is TRBJ1-2 and V is TRBV25-1; TRBD1 is a possible D gene (5 bases). CDR1 and CDR2 (germline): MGHDK, SYGVNS. The CDR3 consists of 12 residues. V gave up 2 bases and J gave up 8 bases, with 9 bases separating them. CDR3 nucleotide sequence: TGTGCCAGCAGTGAAACCGGGGACGGCTACACCTTC. Translating gives CASSETGDGYTF.

The gene calls are TRBV7-8 and TRBJ2-2, with 10 bases matching TRBD2. Germline-derived CDR1 and CDR2 are SGHVS and FQNEAQ. This CDR3 has 15 residues. The J segment lost 7 bases and the V segment lost 6 bases, leaving 8 bases of the junction unmatched. In DNA, the CDR3 is TGTGCCAGCAGTGAACAGCGGGGGGGCGGCGGGGAGCTGTTTTTT. It codes for CASSEQRGGGGELFF. The complete variable domain, with remaining parts taken from reference TRBV7-8 and TRBJ2-2, reads GAGVSQSPRYKVAKRGQDVALRCDPISGHVSLFWYQQALGQGPEFLTYFQNEAQLDKSGLPSDRFFAERPEGSVSTLKIQRTQQEDSAVYLCASSEQRGGGGELFFGEGSRLTVL.

The chain joins TRBV29-1 to TRBJ2-1; D remains ambiguous. The CDR3 covers 15 residues. The germline V gene encodes CDR1 SQVTM and CDR2 ANQGSEA. CDR3 nucleotides: TGCAGTGCTGTTTCGACCGCCATCTTCTCCAATGAGCAGTTCTTC. Its translation: CSAVSTAIFSNEQFF.

This clonotype was seen more than once but under ten times. V and J are TRBV2 and TRBJ1-5; the D gene is possibly TRBD1 (5 bases). From germline, CDR1 is SNHLY and CDR2 FYNNEI. The CDR3 covers 16 residues. V shed 3 bases and J shed 0 bases, with 12 bases lying between them. Here the CDR3 DNA reads TGTGCCAGCAGTGACTCAGGGAGAGATAGCAATCAGCCCCAGCATTTT. Its translation is CASSDSGRDSNQPQHF.

The gene calls are TRBV29-1 and TRBJ1-5; D not resolved. Deletions cut 6 bases from V and 7 bases from J, with 7 bases between. The CDR3 is made up of 10 amino acids. The germline V gene has CDR1 SQVTM and CDR2 ANQGSEA. DNA of the CDR3: TGCAGCGTCACCGGGCAGCCCCAGCATTTT. This gives the protein CSVTGQPQHF.

This clonotype was found a few times. V and J are TRBV15 and TRBJ1-2; tentative D call: TRBD1 (5 bases). Per germline, CDR1 LNHNV and CDR2 YYDKDF (reference sequence). V was trimmed by 4 bases and J by 6 bases, leaving 18 bases between them. The length of the CDR3 is 15 residues. The CDR3 sequence: CATSMENGGFNGYTF. Here the CDR3 DNA reads TGTGCCACCAGCATGGAAAACGGGGGGTTCAATGGCTACACCTTC.

This clonotype was found once. This chain uses TRBV28 with TRBJ1-2; D is possibly TRBD1 (5 bases). There are 14 residues in the CDR3. Per the germline V gene, CDR1 is MDHEN and CDR2 is SYDVKM. Deletions cut 8 bases from V and 4 bases from J, with 17 bases between. The CDR3 loop is CASRPAGRLYGYTF. CDR3 DNA sequence: TGTGCCAGCCGTCCAGCGGGACGGCTCTATGGCTACACCTTC.

The chain has TRBV19 and TRBJ2-1; D remains ambiguous. The germline V and J ends were trimmed by 4 bases and 5 bases, with 12 bases remaining between them. The length of the CDR3 is 14 residues. Germline V lookup: CDR1 LNHDA, CDR2 SQIVND (reference sequence). The CDR3 DNA follows: TGTGCCAGTAGTAGCGGACCTGATGACAATGAGCAGTTCTTC. The encoded protein is CASSSGPDDNEQFF.

CDR3 nucleotides: TGTGCCAGTAGACCCAGGGGGAGTAATTCACCCCTCCACTTT. This sequence encodes CASRPRGSNSPLHF. The genes are TRBV19 and TRBJ1-6; 7 bases agree with TRBD1. The CDR3 extends over 14 amino acids. Germline lookup yields CDR1 LNHDA and CDR2 SQIVND (reference sequence). V shed 6 bases and J 6 bases; nucleotides not matched to a gene: 5.

This clonotype has at least ten counts. The chain employs TRBV15 and TRBJ2-7; 12 bases align to TRBD1. This CDR3 comprises 17 residues. V shed 1 base and J 4 bases; nucleotides not matched to a gene: 8. The germline V gene has CDR1 LNHNV and CDR2 YYDKDF (reference sequence). The CDR3 bases are TGTGCCACCAGCAGAGGGGGGACAGGGGGCGATGGGTACGAGCAGTACTTC. It yields the protein CATSRGGTGGDGYEQYF.

V is TRBV27 and J is TRBJ1-2; D is uncertain. This CDR3 has 15 amino acids. The germline gives CDR1 MNHEY, CDR2 SMNVEV (reference sequence). V lost 9 bases and J 8 bases, leaving 25 bases between the germline ends. The CDR3 is CASSRTFELLGGYTF. The CDR3 nucleotides read TGTGCCAGTTCCAGGACCTTCGAATTGCTAGGAGGCTACACCTTC.

V and J are TRBV15 and TRBJ2-1, with D tentatively TRBD2 (6 bases). Looked up from germline, CDR1 is LNHNV and CDR2 is YYDKDF (reference sequence). The V end was cut by 0 bases, the J end by 0 bases, with 9 bases between. The CDR3 length is 16 residues. The CDR3 loop reads CATSRDAGISYNEQFF. CDR3 nucleotide sequence: TGTGCCACCAGCAGAGATGCGGGAATCTCCTACAATGAGCAGTTCTTC.

This rearrangement joins TRBV6-5 to TRBJ2-1; D is unclear. Trimming shortened V by 5 bases and J by 1 base, and 3 bases separated the two germline ends. CDR1 and CDR2 from the germline V gene are MNHEY and SVGAGI. The CDR3 is 12 amino acids. The CDR3: CASSKSYNEQFF. The DNA for the CDR3 is TGTGCCAGCAGTAAGTCCTACAATGAGCAGTTCTTC.

The sample holds one count of this clonotype. The chain combines TRBV9 with TRBJ2-5, with 7 bases fitting TRBD1. V shed 5 bases, J shed 1 base, and the junction held 17 bases outside the gene matches. The CDR3 sequence is 18 residues long. Germline assignment: CDR1 SGDLS and CDR2 YYNGEE. CDR3 loop: CASRRRPPTGESQETQYF. The CDR3 region has the DNA TGTGCCAGCAGACGACGCCCCCCCACAGGGGAATCCCAAGAGACCCAGTACTTC.

This clonotype was seen a few times. The chain carries TRBV9 and TRBJ2-7; TRBD1 matches at 8 bases. J was trimmed by 7 bases and V by 0 bases; bases with no gene match: 6. Germline CDR1 is SGDLS and CDR2 is YYNGEE. The CDR3 has 14 amino acids. CDR3 protein: CASSVVGQGKEQYF. Here the CDR3 DNA reads TGTGCCAGCAGCGTAGTAGGACAGGGAAAGGAGCAGTACTTC. Full variable domain (remainder filled in from reference TRBV9 and TRBJ2-7): DSGVTQTPKHLITATGQRVTLRCSPRSGDLSVYWYQQSLDQGLQFLIQYYNGEERAKGNILERFSAQQFPDLHSELNLSSLELGDSALYFCASSVVGQGKEQYFGPGTRLTVT.

In regard to this clonotype: With a much larger clone just one base away, this may be a read error. The CDR3 DNA reads TGTGCCTGGGGACGGGGGACTGAAGCTTTCTTT. It translates to CAWGRGTEAFF. This sequence joins TRBV30 and TRBJ1-1; TRBD1 is a possible D gene (5 bases). With 5 bases removed from V and 5 bases from J, the gap between germline ends came to 9 bases. CDR1 and CDR2 (germline): GTSNPN, SVGIG (reference sequence). The CDR3 totals 11 residues.

V and J are TRBV19 and TRBJ2-5, with D maybe TRBD2 (5 bases). Germline V CDR1 and CDR2: LNHDA, SQIVND (reference sequence). This CDR3 is built from 14 residues. V shed 3 bases and J shed 5 bases, with 13 bases lying between them. The CDR3 is CASSMVRDRETQYF. As DNA, the CDR3 is TGTGCCAGTAGTATGGTCCGGGATCGGGAGACCCAGTACTTC.

This clonotype has only a few counts. The V gene is TRBV28, the J gene TRBJ2-7; 7 bases agree with TRBD1. The trim removed 5 bases at V and 6 bases at J, leaving 1 base unmatched. This CDR3 is built from 11 residues. CDR1 and CDR2 from the germline V gene are MDHEN and SYDVKM. The CDR3 loop reads CASSRDSEQYF. The DNA of the CDR3 is TGTGCCAGCAGTCGGGACAGCGAGCAGTACTTC.

The chain has TRBV24-1 and TRBJ1-2; D is possibly TRBD1 (6 bases). The V gene lost 2 bases and the J gene lost 1 base, with 10 bases spanning the gap. CDR1 KGHDR and CDR2 SFDVKD come from the germline V gene. The CDR3 runs to 15 residues. The DNA of the CDR3 is TGTGCCACCAGTGATTCTGGGACACTTAACTATGGCTACACCTTC. It codes for CATSDSGTLNYGYTF.

Concerning this clonotype: One junction end disagrees with the germline gene, perhaps due to a read error. The CDR3 sequence: CAISAGTSGETQYF. The DNA for the CDR3 is TGTGCCATCAGCGCGGGGACCTCTGGGGAGACCCAGTACTTC. The V call is TRBV11-2, the J call TRBJ2-5, with a tentative D call TRBD2 (6 bases). CDR1 is SGHAT, CDR2 FQNNGV, per germline. This CDR3 has 14 amino acids.